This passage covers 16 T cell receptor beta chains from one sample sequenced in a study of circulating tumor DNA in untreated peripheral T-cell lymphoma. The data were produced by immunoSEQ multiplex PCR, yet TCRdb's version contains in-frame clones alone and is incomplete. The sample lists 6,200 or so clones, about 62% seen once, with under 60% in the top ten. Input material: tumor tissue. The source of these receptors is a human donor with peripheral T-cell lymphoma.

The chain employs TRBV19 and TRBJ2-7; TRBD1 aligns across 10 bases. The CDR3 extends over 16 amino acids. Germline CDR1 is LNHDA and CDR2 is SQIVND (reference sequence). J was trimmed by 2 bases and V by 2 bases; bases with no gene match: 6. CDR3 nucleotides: TGTGCCAGTAGTATAAGAGGGACAGGGGTTACCTACGAGCAGTACTTC. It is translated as CASSIRGTGVTYEQYF.

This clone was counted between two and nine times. The CDR3 protein is CASSPRTSSFRTDTQYF. In DNA form, the CDR3 reads TGTGCCAGCTCACCACGGACCTCTAGTTTCCGCACAGATACGCAGTATTTT. This sequence joins TRBV18 and TRBJ2-3, with D uncertain. V lost 1 base, J lost 1 base, and 15 bases lay in between. CDR3 size: 17 residues. Germline CDR1 reads KGHSH; CDR2 reads LQKENI.

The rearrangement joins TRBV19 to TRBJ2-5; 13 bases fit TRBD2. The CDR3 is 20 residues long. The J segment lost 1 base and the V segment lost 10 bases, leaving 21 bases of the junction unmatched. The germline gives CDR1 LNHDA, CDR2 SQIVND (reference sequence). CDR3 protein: CANSFTRTSGRNGPQETQYF. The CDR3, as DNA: TGTGCCAATTCGTTTACGCGGACTAGCGGGAGAAACGGGCCCCAAGAGACCCAGTACTTC.

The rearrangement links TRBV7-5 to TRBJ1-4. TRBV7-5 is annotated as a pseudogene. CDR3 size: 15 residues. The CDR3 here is CASSFDGVTNEKLFF. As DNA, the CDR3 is TGTGCCAGCAGCTTCGACGGGGTCACTAATGAAAAACTGTTTTTT.

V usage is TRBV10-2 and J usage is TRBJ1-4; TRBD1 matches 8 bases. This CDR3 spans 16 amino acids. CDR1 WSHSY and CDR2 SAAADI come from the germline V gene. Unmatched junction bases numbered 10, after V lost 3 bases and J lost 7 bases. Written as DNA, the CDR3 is TGCGCCAGCAGTGAAAAGGGCAGGGGGCTTAGTGAAAAACTGTTTTTT. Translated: CASSEKGRGLSEKLFF.

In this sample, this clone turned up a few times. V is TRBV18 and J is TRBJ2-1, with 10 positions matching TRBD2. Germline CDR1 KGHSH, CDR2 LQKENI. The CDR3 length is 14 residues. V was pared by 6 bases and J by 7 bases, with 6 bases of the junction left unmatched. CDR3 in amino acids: CASSRTSGKNEQFF. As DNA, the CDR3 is TGTGCCAGCTCCCGGACTAGCGGAAAAAATGAGCAGTTCTTC.

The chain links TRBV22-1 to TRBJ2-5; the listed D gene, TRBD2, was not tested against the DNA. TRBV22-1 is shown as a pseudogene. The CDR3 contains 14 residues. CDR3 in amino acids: CASSQLAGEETQYF. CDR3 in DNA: TGTGCCAGCAGTCAACTAGCGGGGGAAGAGACCCAGTACTTC.

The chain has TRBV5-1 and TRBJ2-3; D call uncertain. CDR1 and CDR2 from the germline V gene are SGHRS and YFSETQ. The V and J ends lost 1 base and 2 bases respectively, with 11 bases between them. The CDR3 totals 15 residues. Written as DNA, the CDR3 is TGCGCCAGCAGCTTGTACGGGCCCCCCACAGATACGCAGTATTTT. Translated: CASSLYGPPTDTQYF.

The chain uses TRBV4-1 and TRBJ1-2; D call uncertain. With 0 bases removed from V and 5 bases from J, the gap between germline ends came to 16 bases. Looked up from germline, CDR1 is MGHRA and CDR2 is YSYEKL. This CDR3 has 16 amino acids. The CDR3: CASSQDARAGGYGYTF. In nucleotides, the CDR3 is TGCGCCAGCAGCCAAGATGCGCGGGCCGGAGGATATGGCTACACCTTC.

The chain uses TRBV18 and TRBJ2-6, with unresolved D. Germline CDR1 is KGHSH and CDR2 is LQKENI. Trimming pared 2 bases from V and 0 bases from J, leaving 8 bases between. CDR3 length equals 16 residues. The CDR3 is CASSPARNSGANVLTF. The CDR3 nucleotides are TGTGCCAGCTCACCAGCCAGGAACTCTGGGGCCAACGTCCTGACTTTC.

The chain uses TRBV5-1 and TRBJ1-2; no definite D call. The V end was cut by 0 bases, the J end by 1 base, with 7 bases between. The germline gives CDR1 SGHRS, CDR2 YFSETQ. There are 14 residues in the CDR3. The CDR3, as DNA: TGCGCCAGCAGCTTGGGTATACTTAACTATGGCTACACCTTC. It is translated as CASSLGILNYGYTF.

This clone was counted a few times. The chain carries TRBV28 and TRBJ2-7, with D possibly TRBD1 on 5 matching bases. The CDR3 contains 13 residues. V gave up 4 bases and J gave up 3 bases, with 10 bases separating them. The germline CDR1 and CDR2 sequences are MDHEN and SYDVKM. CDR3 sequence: CASSWAGLYEQYF. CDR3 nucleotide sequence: TGTGCCAGCAGTTGGGCAGGGCTCTACGAGCAGTACTTC.

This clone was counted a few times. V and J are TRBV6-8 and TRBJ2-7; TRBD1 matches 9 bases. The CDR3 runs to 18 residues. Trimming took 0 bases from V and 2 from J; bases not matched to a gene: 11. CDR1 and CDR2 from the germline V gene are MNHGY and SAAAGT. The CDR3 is CASSYSTWSRDRAYEQYF. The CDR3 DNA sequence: TGTGCCAGCAGTTACTCGACTTGGAGCCGGGACAGGGCCTACGAGCAGTACTTC.

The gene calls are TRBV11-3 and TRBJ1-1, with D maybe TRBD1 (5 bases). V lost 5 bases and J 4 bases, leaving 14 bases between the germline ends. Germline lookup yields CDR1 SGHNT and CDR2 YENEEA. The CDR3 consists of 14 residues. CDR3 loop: CASSPFYGGTEAFF. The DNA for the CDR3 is TGTGCCAGCAGCCCCTTTTATGGGGGCACTGAAGCTTTCTTT.

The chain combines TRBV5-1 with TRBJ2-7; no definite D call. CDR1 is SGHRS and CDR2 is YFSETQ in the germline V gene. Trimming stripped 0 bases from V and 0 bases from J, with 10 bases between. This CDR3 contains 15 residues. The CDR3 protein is CASSLEGGSSYEQYF. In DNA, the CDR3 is TGCGCCAGCAGCTTGGAAGGTGGTTCCTCCTACGAGCAGTACTTC.

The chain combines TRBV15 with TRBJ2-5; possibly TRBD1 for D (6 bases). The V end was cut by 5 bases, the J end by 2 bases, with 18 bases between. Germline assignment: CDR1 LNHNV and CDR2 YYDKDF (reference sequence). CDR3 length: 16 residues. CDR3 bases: TGTGCCACCAGCTTGCTAGGGGGACCTAATCAAGAGACCCAGTACTTC. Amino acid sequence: CATSLLGGPNQETQYF.